These 12 T cell receptor beta chains originate from one sample sequenced in a study of neurological immune-mediated disorders. A single record per CDR3 protein comes from TCRdb applying MiXCR to the 5' RACE reads. The sample consists of some 47,000 distinct CDR3 sequences, roughly 17% of them appearing once. Sequenced material: PBMCs. All receptors come from a man between 60 and 70 years old in good health.

This clonotype was seen more than once but under ten times. The chain joins TRBV6-5 to TRBJ1-1; 8 bases agree with TRBD1. The CDR3 is made up of 18 amino acids. Germline V CDR1 and CDR2: MNHEY, SVGAGI. Losses at the gene ends were 6 bases for V and 4 bases for J; bases not matched to a gene: 19. CDR3 bases: TGTGCCAGCAGGACCCAAAATCCACACAGGGGGATGAGCACTGAAGCTTTCTTT. As protein: CASRTQNPHRGMSTEAFF.

The sample holds many counts of this clonotype. The chain's CDR3 is CASSSGLADYNEQFF. Written as DNA, the CDR3 is TGCGCCAGCAGCTCGGGACTAGCGGATTACAATGAGCAGTTCTTC. The chain has TRBV5-1 and TRBJ2-1; 11 bases align to TRBD2. Germline V gene sequence: CDR1 SGHRS, CDR2 YFSETQ. The CDR3 sequence is 15 residues long. After removal of 3 bases from V and 4 bases from J, the junction contained 3 bases not matched to a gene.

This clonotype was recorded many times. The chain has TRBV5-1 and TRBJ2-3; either TRBD1 or TRBD2 may fit D (5 bases each). Germline loops: CDR1 SGHRS, CDR2 YFSETQ. The ends were cut back, 5 bases at V and 0 bases at J, with 16 bases in the middle. CDR3 size: 16 residues. The CDR3 sequence is CASSRDGRSSTDTQYF. CDR3 nucleotide sequence: TGCGCCAGCAGTCGGGACGGAAGATCTAGCACAGATACGCAGTATTTT.

This clonotype showed up many times. The chain carries TRBV7-2 and TRBJ1-1; TRBD1 aligns across 7 bases. Trimming took 5 bases from V and 5 from J; bases not matched to a gene: 11. The CDR3 sequence is 15 residues long. The germline V gene has CDR1 SGHTA and CDR2 FQGNSA. The CDR3 DNA reads TGTGCCAGCAGCCCCCAGGGGGTGGTTCTTACTGAAGCTTTCTTT. Its protein product is CASSPQGVVLTEAFF.

This sequence joins TRBV5-1 and TRBJ2-2; D gene uncertain. Germline V gene data show CDR1 as SGHRS and CDR2 as YFSETQ. Trimming pared 3 bases from V and 1 base from J, leaving 4 bases between. The CDR3 has 13 residues. CDR3 DNA: TGCGCCAGCAGCTATGGGAACACCGGGGAGCTGTTTTTT. This codes for CASSYGNTGELFF.

This clonotype was seen at least ten times. The chain couples TRBV5-6 to TRBJ2-3, with 13 positions matching TRBD2. V was clipped by 4 bases and J by 7 bases; unmatched bases: 15. CDR1 and CDR2 (germline): SGHDT, YYEEEE. The CDR3 length is 18 residues. CDR3 DNA: TGTGCCAGCAGCGGCCGTGGGACTAGCGGGATCGGGCGACATACGCAGTATTTT. It translates to CASSGRGTSGIGRHTQYF.

The chain recombines TRBV20-1 with TRBJ2-1; 9 bases agree with TRBD2. There are 15 residues in the CDR3. With 6 bases clipped from V and 1 base from J, the junction kept 7 bases outside the gene matches. The germline V gene has CDR1 DFQATT and CDR2 SNEGSKA (reference sequence). The CDR3 DNA reads TGCAGTGCCAATAGAGCGGGAGGATCCTACAATGAGCAGTTCTTC. Protein: CSANRAGGSYNEQFF.

This clonotype was seen many times. Germline and junction disagree at one end, which may indicate a read error. The chain couples TRBV25-1 to TRBJ2-3; 7 positions agree with TRBD1. This CDR3 has 12 amino acids. The V gene's germline CDR1 is MGHDK and CDR2 SYGVNS. The CDR3 region has the DNA TGTGCCTGCAGGGGGACGGGAGATACGCAGTATTTT. Translated, it gives CACRGTGDTQYF.

This clonotype was counted many times. This chain uses TRBV4-1 with TRBJ2-7; 9 positions agree with TRBD1. The V gene's germline CDR1 is MGHRA and CDR2 YSYEKL. The CDR3 has 17 residues. The trim removed 0 bases at V and 1 base at J, leaving 7 bases unmatched. The CDR3 nucleotides read TGCGCCAGCAGCCAAGATTCCGGGACAGGGATTTCCTACGAGCAGTACTTC. It yields the protein CASSQDSGTGISYEQYF.

Of note for this clonotype: Germline and junction disagree at one end, which may indicate a read error. This chain uses TRBV10-2 with TRBJ1-1, with D tentatively TRBD1 (6 bases). Per the germline V gene, CDR1 is WSHSY and CDR2 is SAAADI. The CDR3 has 16 amino acids. The CDR3 DNA follows: TGCGCCAGCTGGACAGCTTCACCTACGGGGCACACTGAGGCTTTCTTT. It yields the protein CASWTASPTGHTEAFF.

This clonotype has a count of ten or more. V is TRBV2 and J is TRBJ1-6; D unresolved. Trimming pared 5 bases from V and 2 bases from J, leaving 10 bases between. Germline CDR1 is SNHLY and CDR2 is FYNNEI. The CDR3 has 15 amino acids. The CDR3 bases are TGTGCCAGCAGTCTCGGACCTCCCTATAATTCACCCCTCCACTTT. Translated, it gives CASSLGPPYNSPLHF.

Many counts were recorded for this clonotype. CDR3 nucleotides: TGCAGCGTGAAAGGGGAAGTGGGGGAGCTGTTTTTT. Its protein product is CSVKGEVGELFF. The chain carries TRBV29-1 and TRBJ2-2; TRBD1 is a possible D gene (5 bases). V lost 6 bases, J lost 8 bases, and 13 bases lay in between. The length of the CDR3 is 12 residues. Germline V gene data show CDR1 as SQVTM and CDR2 as ANQGSEA.